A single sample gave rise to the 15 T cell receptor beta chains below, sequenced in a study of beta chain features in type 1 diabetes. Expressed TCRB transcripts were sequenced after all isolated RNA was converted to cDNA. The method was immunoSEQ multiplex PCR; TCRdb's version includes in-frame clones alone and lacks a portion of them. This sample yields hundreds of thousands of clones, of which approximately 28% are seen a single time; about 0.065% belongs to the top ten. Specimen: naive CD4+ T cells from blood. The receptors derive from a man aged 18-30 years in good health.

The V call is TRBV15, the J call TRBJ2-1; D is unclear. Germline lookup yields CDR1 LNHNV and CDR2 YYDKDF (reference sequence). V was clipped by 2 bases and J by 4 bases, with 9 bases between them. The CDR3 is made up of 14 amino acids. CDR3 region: CATSRQGAYNEQFF. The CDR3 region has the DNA TGTGCCACCAGCAGACAAGGAGCTTACAATGAGCAGTTCTTC. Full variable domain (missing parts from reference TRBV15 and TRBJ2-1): DAMVIQNPRYQVTQFGKPVTLSCSQTLNHNVMYWYQQKSSQAPKLLFHYYDKDFNNEADTPDNFQSRRPNTSFCFLDIRSPGLGDTAMYLCATSRQGAYNEQFFGPGTRLTVL.

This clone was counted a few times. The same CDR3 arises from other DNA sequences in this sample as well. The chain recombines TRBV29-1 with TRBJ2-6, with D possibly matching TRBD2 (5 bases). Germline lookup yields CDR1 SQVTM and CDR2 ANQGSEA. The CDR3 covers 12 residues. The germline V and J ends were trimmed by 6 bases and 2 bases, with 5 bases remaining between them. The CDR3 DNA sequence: TGCAGCGTGGAGGCTGGGGCCAACGTCCTGACTTTC. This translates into CSVEAGANVLTF.

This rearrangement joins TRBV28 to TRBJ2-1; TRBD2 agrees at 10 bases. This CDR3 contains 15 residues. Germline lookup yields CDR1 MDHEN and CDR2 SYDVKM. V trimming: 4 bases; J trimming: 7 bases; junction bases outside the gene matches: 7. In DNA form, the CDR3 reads TGTGCCAGCAGTTCACCGGGACTAGCGAGTAATGAGCAGTTCTTC. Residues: CASSSPGLASNEQFF.

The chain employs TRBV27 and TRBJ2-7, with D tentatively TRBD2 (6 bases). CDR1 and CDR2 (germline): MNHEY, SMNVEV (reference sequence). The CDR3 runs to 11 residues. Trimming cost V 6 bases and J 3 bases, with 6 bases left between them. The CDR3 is CASRGGYEQYF. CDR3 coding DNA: TGTGCCAGCAGGGGGGGCTACGAGCAGTACTTC.

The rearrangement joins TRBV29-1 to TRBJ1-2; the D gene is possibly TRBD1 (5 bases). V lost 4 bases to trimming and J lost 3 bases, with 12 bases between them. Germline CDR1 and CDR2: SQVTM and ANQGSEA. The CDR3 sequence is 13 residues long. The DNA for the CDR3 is TGCAGCGTTGGGGCCGAGGGGCACTATGGCTACACCTTC. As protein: CSVGAEGHYGYTF.

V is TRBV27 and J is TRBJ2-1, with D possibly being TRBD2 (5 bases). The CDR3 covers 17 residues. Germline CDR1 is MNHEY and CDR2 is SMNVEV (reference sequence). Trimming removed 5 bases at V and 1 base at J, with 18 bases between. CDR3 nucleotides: TGTGCCAGCAGTACCCGACTGGCGGGCGGTTCCTACAATGAGCAGTTCTTC. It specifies CASSTRLAGGSYNEQFF.

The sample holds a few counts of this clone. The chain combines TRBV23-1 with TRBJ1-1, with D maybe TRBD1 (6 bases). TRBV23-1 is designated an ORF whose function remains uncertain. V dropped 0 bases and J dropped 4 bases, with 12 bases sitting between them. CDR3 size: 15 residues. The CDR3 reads CASSQSQGGGTEAFF. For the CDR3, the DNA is TGCGCCAGCAGTCAATCCCAAGGGGGAGGCACTGAAGCTTTCTTT.

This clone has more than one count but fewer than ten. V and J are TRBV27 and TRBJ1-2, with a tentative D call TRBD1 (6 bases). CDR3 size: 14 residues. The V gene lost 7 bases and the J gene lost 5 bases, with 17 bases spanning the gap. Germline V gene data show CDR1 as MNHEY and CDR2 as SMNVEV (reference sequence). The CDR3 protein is CASTRAGGRYGYTF. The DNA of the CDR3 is TGTGCCAGCACCCGCGCCGGGGGCCGGTATGGCTACACCTTC.

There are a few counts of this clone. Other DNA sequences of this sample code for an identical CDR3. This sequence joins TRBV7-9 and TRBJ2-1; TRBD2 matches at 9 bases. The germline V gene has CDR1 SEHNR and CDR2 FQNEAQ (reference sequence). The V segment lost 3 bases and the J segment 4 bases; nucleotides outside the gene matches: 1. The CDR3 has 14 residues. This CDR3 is CASSLTSGYNEQFF. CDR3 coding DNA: TGTGCCAGCAGCTTGACTAGCGGATACAATGAGCAGTTCTTC.

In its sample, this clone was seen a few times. For the CDR3, the DNA is TGTGCCTGGCTGAGGACACTTTTGAACACTGAAGCTTTCTTT. It specifies CAWLRTLLNTEAFF. The V and J genes are TRBV30 and TRBJ1-1; D may be TRBD1 (5 bases). Germline V gene sequence: CDR1 GTSNPN, CDR2 SVGIG (reference sequence). The CDR3 loop spans 14 amino acids. V was cut by 5 bases and J by 0 bases, with 13 bases left in between.

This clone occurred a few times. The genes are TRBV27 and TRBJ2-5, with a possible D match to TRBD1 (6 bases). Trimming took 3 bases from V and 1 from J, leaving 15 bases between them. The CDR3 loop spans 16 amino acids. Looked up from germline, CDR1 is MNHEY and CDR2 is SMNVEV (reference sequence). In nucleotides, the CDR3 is TGTGCCAGCAGTTTTAGGGGGAGTCTATCCCAAGAGACCCAGTACTTC. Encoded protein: CASSFRGSLSQETQYF.

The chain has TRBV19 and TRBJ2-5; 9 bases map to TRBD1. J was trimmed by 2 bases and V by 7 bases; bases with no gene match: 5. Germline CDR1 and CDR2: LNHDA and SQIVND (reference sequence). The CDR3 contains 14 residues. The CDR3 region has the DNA TGTGCCAGTAATTACAGGGGGCTTCAAGAGACCCAGTACTTC. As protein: CASNYRGLQETQYF. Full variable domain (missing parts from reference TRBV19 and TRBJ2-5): DGGITQSPKYLFRKEGQNVTLSCEQNLNHDAMYWYRQDPGQGLRLIYYSQIVNDFQKGDIAEGYSVSREKKESFPLTVTSAQKNPTAFYLCASNYRGLQETQYFGPGTRLLVL.

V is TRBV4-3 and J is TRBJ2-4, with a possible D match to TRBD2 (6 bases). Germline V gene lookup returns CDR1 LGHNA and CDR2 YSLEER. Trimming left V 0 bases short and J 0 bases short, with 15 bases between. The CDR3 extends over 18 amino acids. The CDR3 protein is CASSQDRTGAIAKNIQYF. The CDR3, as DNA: TGCGCCAGCAGCCAAGACAGAACGGGAGCCATAGCCAAAAACATTCAGTACTTC.

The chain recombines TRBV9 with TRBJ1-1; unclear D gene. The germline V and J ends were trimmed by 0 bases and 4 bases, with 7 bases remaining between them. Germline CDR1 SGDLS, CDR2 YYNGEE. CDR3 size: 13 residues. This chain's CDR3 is CASSVGWGTEAFF. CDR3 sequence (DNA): TGTGCCAGCAGCGTAGGGTGGGGCACTGAAGCTTTCTTT.

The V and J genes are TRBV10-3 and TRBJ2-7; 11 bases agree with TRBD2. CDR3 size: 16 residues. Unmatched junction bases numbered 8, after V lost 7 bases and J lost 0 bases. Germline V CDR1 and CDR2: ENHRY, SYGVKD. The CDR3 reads CAINKGTSGASYEQYF. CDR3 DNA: TGTGCCATCAACAAAGGGACTAGCGGAGCCTCCTACGAGCAGTACTTC.